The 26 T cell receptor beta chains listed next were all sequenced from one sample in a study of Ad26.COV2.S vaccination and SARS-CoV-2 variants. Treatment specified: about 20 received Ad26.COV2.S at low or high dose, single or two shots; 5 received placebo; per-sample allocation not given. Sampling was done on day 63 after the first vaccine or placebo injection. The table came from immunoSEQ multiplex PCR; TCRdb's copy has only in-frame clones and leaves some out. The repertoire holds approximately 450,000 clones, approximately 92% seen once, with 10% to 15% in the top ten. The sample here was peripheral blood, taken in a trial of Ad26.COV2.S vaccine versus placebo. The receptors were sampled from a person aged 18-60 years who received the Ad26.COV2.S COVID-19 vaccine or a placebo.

DNA of the CDR3: TGTGCCAGCAGTTACTCAGCGGGAGTACTGCCCGAGCAGTACTTC. Residues: CASSYSAGVLPEQYF. The chain carries TRBV6-2 or TRBV6-3 and TRBJ2-7; 8 bases line up with TRBD2. This CDR3 has 15 residues. The J segment lost 6 bases and the V segment lost 0 bases, leaving 7 bases of the junction unmatched. Germline CDR1 and CDR2: MNHEY and SVGEGT.

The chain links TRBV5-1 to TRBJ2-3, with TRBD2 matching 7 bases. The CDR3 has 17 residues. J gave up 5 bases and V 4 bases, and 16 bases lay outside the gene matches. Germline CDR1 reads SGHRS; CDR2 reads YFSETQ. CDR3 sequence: CASSPEISGGLRDTQYF. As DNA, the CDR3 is TGCGCCAGCAGCCCTGAGATTTCGGGAGGCCTAAGAGATACGCAGTATTTT.

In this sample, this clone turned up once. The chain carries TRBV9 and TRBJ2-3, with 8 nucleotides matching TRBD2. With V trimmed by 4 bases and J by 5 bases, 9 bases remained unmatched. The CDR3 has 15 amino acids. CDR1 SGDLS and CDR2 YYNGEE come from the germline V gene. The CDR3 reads CASSPREGSVDTQYF. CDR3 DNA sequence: TGTGCCAGCAGCCCCCGGGAGGGGAGTGTAGATACGCAGTATTTT.

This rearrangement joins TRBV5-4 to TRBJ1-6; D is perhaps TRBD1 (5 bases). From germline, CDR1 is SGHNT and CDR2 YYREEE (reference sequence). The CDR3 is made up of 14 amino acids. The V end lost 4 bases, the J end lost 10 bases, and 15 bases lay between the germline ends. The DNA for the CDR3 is TGTGCCAGCAGCCAGCAGCGGGACGAATCACCCCTCCACTTT. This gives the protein CASSQQRDESPLHF.

The DNA for the CDR3 is TGTGCCAGCAGCTCCCTCCGCCAGGGGGGAACCGGGGAGCTGTTTTTT. Amino acid sequence: CASSSLRQGGTGELFF. J is TRBJ2-2 and V is TRBV7-8; a weak D match, TRBD1 (7 bases). This CDR3 has 16 residues. The germline V and J ends were trimmed by 4 bases and 5 bases, with 17 bases remaining between them. Germline V gives CDR1 SGHVS, CDR2 FQNEAQ. The whole variable domain, remainder taken from reference TRBV7-8 and TRBJ2-2, is GAGVSQSPRYKVAKRGQDVALRCDPISGHVSLFWYQQALGQGPEFLTYFQNEAQLDKSGLPSDRFFAERPEGSVSTLKIQRTQQEDSAVYLCASSSLRQGGTGELFFGEGSRLTVL.

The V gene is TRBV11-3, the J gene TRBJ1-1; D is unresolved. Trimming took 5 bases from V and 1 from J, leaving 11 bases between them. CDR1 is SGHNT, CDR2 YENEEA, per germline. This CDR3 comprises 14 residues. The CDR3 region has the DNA TGTGCCAGCAGCGCGGGCCCGGAGAACACTGAAGCTTTCTTT. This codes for CASSAGPENTEAFF.

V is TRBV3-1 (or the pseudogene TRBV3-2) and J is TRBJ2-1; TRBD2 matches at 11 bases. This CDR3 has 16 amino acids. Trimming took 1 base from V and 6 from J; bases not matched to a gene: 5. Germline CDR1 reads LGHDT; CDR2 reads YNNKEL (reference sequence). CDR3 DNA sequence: TGTGCCAGCAGCCAAGTTGGGCTAGCGGGAGGCAATGAGCAGTTCTTC. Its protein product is CASSQVGLAGGNEQFF.

In nucleotides, the CDR3 is TGTGCCAGCAGCTTAAGACAGCAGACCTACTACGAGCAGTACTTC. It encodes CASSLRQQTYYEQYF. The chain recombines TRBV13 with TRBJ2-7; TRBD1 is a possible D gene (5 bases). Germline V CDR1 and CDR2: PRHDT, FYEKMQ (reference sequence). The ends were cut back, 2 bases at V and 3 bases at J, with 14 bases in the middle. The CDR3 loop spans 15 amino acids.

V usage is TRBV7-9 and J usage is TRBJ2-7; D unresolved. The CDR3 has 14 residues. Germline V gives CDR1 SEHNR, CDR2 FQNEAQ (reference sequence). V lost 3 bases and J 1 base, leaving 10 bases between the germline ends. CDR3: CASSFGSLSYEQYF. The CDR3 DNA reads TGTGCCAGCAGCTTCGGGTCTCTGTCCTACGAGCAGTACTTC.

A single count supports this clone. This CDR3 reads CASSHRTGTDTQYF. In DNA, the CDR3 is TGTGCCAGCAGCCATAGGACAGGCACAGATACGCAGTATTTT. V gene TRBV11-3 combines with J gene TRBJ2-3, with TRBD1 as a possible D gene (6 bases). Germline lookup yields CDR1 SGHNT and CDR2 YENEEA. V lost 5 bases to trimming and J lost 1 base, with 10 bases between them. There are 14 residues in the CDR3.

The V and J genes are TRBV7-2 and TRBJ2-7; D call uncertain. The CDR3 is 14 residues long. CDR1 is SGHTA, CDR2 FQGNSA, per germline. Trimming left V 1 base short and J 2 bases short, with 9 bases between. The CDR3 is CASSLGPLTYEQYF. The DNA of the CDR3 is TGTGCCAGCAGCTTAGGGCCGCTTACCTACGAGCAGTACTTC.

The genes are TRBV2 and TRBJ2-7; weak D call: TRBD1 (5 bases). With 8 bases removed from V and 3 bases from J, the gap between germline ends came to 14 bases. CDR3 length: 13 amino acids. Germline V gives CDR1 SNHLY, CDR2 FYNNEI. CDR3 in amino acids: CASVDSFRYEQYF. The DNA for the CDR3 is TGTGCCAGCGTTGACAGTTTTCGCTACGAGCAGTACTTC.

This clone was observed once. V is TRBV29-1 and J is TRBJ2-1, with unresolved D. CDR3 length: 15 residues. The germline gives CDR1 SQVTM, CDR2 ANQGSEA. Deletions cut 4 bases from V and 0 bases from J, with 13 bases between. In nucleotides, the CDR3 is TGCAGCGTTGCCCTGTGGGTGAGCTCCTACAATGAGCAGTTCTTC. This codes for CSVALWVSSYNEQFF.

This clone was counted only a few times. Here the CDR3 reads CASSTGGGDYEQYF. The CDR3 nucleotides are TGTGCCAGCAGCACAGGTGGGGGGGACTACGAGCAGTACTTC. The chain joins TRBV7-9 to TRBJ2-7; TRBD2 agrees at 7 bases. This CDR3 comprises 14 residues. From germline, CDR1 is SEHNR and CDR2 FQNEAQ (reference sequence). Losses at the gene ends were 5 bases for V and 3 bases for J; bases not matched to a gene: 7.

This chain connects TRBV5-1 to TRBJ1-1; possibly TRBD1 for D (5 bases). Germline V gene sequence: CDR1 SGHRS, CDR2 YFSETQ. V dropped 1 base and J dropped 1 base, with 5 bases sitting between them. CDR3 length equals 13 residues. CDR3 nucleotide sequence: TGCGCCAGCAGCTTGCAGGGGAACACTGAAGCTTTCTTT. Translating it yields CASSLQGNTEAFF.

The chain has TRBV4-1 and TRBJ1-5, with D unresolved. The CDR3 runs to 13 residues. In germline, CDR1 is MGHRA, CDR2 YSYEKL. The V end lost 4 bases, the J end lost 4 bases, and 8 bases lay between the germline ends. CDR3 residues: CASSPRLNQPQHF. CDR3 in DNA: TGCGCCAGCAGCCCCCGTCTGAATCAGCCCCAGCATTTT.

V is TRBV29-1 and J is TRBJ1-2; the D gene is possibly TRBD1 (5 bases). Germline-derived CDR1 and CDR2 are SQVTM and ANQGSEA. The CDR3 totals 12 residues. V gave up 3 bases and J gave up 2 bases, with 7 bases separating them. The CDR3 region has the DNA TGCAGCGTTGACGACAGCAACTATGGCTACACCTTC. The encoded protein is CSVDDSNYGYTF.

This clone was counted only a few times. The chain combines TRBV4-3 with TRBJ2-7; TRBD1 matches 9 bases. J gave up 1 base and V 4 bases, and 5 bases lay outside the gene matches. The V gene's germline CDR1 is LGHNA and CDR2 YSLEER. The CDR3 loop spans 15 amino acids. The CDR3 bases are TGCGCCAGCAGCCGGGACAGGGATTATTCCTACGAGCAGTACTTC. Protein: CASSRDRDYSYEQYF.

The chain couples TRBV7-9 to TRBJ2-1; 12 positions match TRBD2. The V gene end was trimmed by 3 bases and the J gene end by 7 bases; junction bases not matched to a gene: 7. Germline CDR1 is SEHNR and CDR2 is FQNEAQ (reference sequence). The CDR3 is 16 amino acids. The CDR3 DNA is TGTGCCAGCAGCTTTTTTGAGACTAGCGGGAGTAATGAGCAGTTCTTC. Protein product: CASSFFETSGSNEQFF.

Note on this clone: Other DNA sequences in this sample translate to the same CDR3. The CDR3 nucleotides read TGTGCCAGCAGTCTGGCCTACGAGCAGTACTTC. Encoded protein: CASSLAYEQYF. This chain joins TRBV25-1 and TRBJ2-7; D gene uncertain. This CDR3 comprises 11 residues. V was cut by 5 bases and J by 2 bases, with 4 bases left in between. The germline V gene encodes CDR1 MGHDK and CDR2 SYGVNS.

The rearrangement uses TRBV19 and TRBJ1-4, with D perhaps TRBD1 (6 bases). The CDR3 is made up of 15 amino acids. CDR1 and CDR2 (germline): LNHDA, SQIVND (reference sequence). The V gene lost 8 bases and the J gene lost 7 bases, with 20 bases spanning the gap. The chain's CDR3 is CASGTFGGAGEKLFF. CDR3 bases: TGTGCCAGTGGAACTTTTGGGGGGGCAGGTGAAAAACTGTTTTTT.

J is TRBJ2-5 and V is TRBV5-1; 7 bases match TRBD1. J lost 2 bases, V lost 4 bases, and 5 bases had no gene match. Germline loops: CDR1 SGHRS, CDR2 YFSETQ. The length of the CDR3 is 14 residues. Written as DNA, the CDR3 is TGCGCCAGCAGCCACGGGGACAGACAAGAGACCCAGTACTTC. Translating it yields CASSHGDRQETQYF.

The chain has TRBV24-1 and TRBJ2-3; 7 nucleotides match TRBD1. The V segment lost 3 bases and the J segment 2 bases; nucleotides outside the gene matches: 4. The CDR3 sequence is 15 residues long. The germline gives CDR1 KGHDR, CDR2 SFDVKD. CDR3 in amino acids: CATSDPGTVTDTQYF. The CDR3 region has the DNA TGTGCCACCAGTGATCCCGGGACAGTCACAGATACGCAGTATTTT.

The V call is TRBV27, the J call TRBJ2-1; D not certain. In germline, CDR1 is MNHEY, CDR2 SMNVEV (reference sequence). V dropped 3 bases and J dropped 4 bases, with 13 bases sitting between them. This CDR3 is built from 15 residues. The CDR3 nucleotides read TGTGCCAGCAGTTTGGAGCCTACGTCGTACAATGAGCAGTTCTTC. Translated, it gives CASSLEPTSYNEQFF.

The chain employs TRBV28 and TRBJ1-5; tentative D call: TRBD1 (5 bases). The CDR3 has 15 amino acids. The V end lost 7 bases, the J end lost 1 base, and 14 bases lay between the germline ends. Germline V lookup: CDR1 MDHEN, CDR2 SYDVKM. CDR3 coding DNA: TGTGCCAGCACCTCTCCCTGGGGCAGCAATCAGCCCCAGCATTTT. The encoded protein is CASTSPWGSNQPQHF.

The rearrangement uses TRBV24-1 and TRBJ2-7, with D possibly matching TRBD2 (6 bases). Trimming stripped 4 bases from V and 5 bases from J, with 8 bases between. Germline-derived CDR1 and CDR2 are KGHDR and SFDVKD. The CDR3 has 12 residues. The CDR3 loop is CATSDGGDEQYF. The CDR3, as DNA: TGTGCCACCAGTGACGGGGGAGACGAGCAGTACTTC.